A selection of T cell receptor beta chains follows, all from one sample in a study of cytomegalovirus exposure and HLA in healthy donors. Clones were read by immunoSEQ multiplex PCR, and TCRdb kept only the in-frame ones, dropping some. Of 150,000 to 200,000 clones in the sample, around four fifths were seen once. Material: PBMCs. The receptor set was obtained from a man aged 45-60 years in good health and CMV-seropositive. Both conserved end residues are part of each CDR3. A D gene is named only where the DNA matches it firmly. Size is stated for part of the rows, as once, few or many counts, or as a class when the clone is expanded.

j_call: TRBJ1-2; v_call: TRBV7-9; d_call: TRBD1; clone_size: once; cdr3_aa: CASSSQGAHYGYTF; cdr3_nt: TGTGCCAGCAGCTCACAGGGGGCCCACTATGGCTACACCTTC
j_call: TRBJ2-1; v_call: TRBV4-2; d_call: TRBD2; clone_size: -; cdr3_aa: CASSQLGWTSRNEQFF; cdr3_nt: TGTGCCAGCAGCCAACTCGGATGGACTAGTCGCAATGAGCAGTTCTTC
j_call: TRBJ2-2; v_call: TRBV5-1; d_call: -; clone_size: -; cdr3_aa: CASNYGTGELFF; cdr3_nt: TGCGCCAGCAACTACGGCACCGGGGAGCTGTTTTTT
j_call: TRBJ1-1; v_call: TRBV7-9; d_call: -; clone_size: -; cdr3_aa: CASSQLINRDWTEAFF; cdr3_nt: TGTGCCAGCAGCCAACTTATAAACAGGGATTGGACTGAAGCTTTCTTT
j_call: TRBJ1-2; v_call: TRBV27; d_call: -; clone_size: -; cdr3_aa: CASSPMRQAVNYGYTF; cdr3_nt: TGTGCCAGCAGTCCCATGCGACAGGCCGTTAACTATGGCTACACCTTC
j_call: TRBJ2-7; v_call: TRBV10-1; d_call: TRBD1; clone_size: -; cdr3_aa: CASSESIDLGQGGYEQYF; cdr3_nt: TGCGCCAGCAGTGAGTCGATCGACTTGGGACAGGGTGGTTACGAGCAGTACTTC
j_call: TRBJ1-1; v_call: TRBV5-1; d_call: -; clone_size: once; cdr3_aa: CASRYRVTNTEAFF; cdr3_nt: TGCGCCAGCAGGTACAGGGTCACGAACACTGAAGCTTTCTTT
j_call: TRBJ1-2; v_call: TRBV5-4; d_call: TRBD1; clone_size: -; cdr3_aa: CASRRQGDYGYTF; cdr3_nt: TGTGCCAGCAGAAGACAGGGTGACTATGGCTACACCTTC
j_call: TRBJ1-5; v_call: TRBV13; d_call: -; clone_size: once; cdr3_aa: CASSLGRAGVSNQPQHF; cdr3_nt: TGTGCCAGCAGCTTGGGCAGGGCTGGGGTAAGCAATCAGCCCCAGCATTTT
j_call: TRBJ2-2; v_call: TRBV7-6; d_call: -; clone_size: -; cdr3_aa: CASSLTRAINTGELFF; cdr3_nt: TGTGCCAGCAGCTTAACTAGGGCGATAAACACCGGGGAGCTGTTTTTT
j_call: TRBJ2-5; v_call: TRBV4-1; d_call: -; clone_size: few; cdr3_aa: CASSLLRGTETQYF; cdr3_nt: TGCGCCAGCAGCCTCCTCCGGGGGACAGAGACCCAGTACTTC
j_call: TRBJ1-2; v_call: TRBV20-1; d_call: -; clone_size: -; cdr3_aa: CSARQGYGYTF; cdr3_nt: TGCAGTGCTCGGCAGGGCTATGGCTACACCTTC
j_call: TRBJ2-3; v_call: TRBV5-1; d_call: TRBD2; clone_size: few; cdr3_aa: CASSLDLAVTFTDTQYF; cdr3_nt: TGCGCCAGCAGCTTGGATCTAGCGGTGACTTTCACAGATACGCAGTATTTT
j_call: TRBJ1-5; v_call: TRBV5-6; d_call: TRBD1; clone_size: -; cdr3_aa: CASSLGRGRTNQPQHF; cdr3_nt: TGTGCCAGCAGCTTGGGCAGGGGGCGTACTAATCAGCCCCAGCATTTT
j_call: TRBJ1-5; v_call: TRBV27; d_call: TRBD1; clone_size: -; cdr3_aa: CASSTGGAGFNQPQHF; cdr3_nt: TGTGCCAGCAGTACAGGGGGCGCGGGCTTCAATCAGCCCCAGCATTTT
j_call: TRBJ2-3; v_call: TRBV2; d_call: -; clone_size: -; cdr3_aa: CASSPVGGGPDTQYF; cdr3_nt: TGTGCCAGCAGTCCCGTAGGGGGAGGGCCAGATACGCAGTATTTT
j_call: TRBJ1-6; v_call: TRBV14; d_call: -; clone_size: -; cdr3_aa: CASSQGGRNSPLHF; cdr3_nt: TGTGCCAGCAGCCAAGGAGGTAGGAATTCACCCCTCCACTTT
j_call: TRBJ2-5; v_call: TRBV19; d_call: TRBD2; clone_size: -; cdr3_aa: CASMSGRLMETQYF; cdr3_nt: TGTGCCAGTATGAGCGGGAGGTTGATGGAGACCCAGTACTTC
j_call: TRBJ2-1; v_call: TRBV7-9; d_call: -; clone_size: -; cdr3_aa: CASSLRVSGDYNEQFF; cdr3_nt: TGTGCCAGCAGCTTACGTGTTAGCGGAGACTACAATGAGCAGTTCTTC
j_call: TRBJ1-5; v_call: TRBV19; d_call: TRBD1; clone_size: -; cdr3_aa: CASSRQGQLNQPQHF; cdr3_nt: TGTGCCAGTAGTCGACAGGGACAGTTGAATCAGCCCCAGCATTTT
j_call: TRBJ2-5; v_call: TRBV5-1; d_call: TRBD1; clone_size: -; cdr3_aa: CASSLEPGQGWVRETQYF; cdr3_nt: TGCGCCAGCAGCTTGGAACCGGGACAGGGTTGGGTAAGAGAGACCCAGTACTTC
j_call: TRBJ1-1; v_call: TRBV6-5; d_call: -; clone_size: -; cdr3_aa: CASSYRGRGRNTEAFF; cdr3_nt: TGTGCCAGCAGTTACCGCGGAAGGGGGAGGAACACTGAAGCTTTCTTT
j_call: TRBJ1-1; v_call: TRBV27; d_call: TRBD1; clone_size: -; cdr3_aa: CASSHWLGQANTEAFF; cdr3_nt: TGTGCCAGCAGCCACTGGCTGGGACAGGCGAACACTGAAGCTTTCTTT
j_call: TRBJ2-2; v_call: TRBV6-5; d_call: TRBD1; clone_size: -; cdr3_aa: CASRRQGANTGELFF; cdr3_nt: TGTGCCAGCAGGAGACAGGGAGCGAACACCGGGGAGCTGTTTTTT
j_call: TRBJ2-7; v_call: TRBV6-1; d_call: -; clone_size: once; cdr3_aa: CASMRNEQYF; cdr3_nt: TGTGCCAGCATGAGAAACGAGCAGTACTTC
j_call: TRBJ2-3; v_call: TRBV11-2; d_call: TRBD1; clone_size: -; cdr3_aa: CASSPGQGADTQYF; cdr3_nt: TGTGCCAGCAGCCCCGGACAGGGTGCAGATACGCAGTATTTT
j_call: TRBJ1-2; v_call: TRBV27; d_call: TRBD1; clone_size: -; cdr3_aa: CASSPLQGLGIKGYTF; cdr3_nt: TGTGCCAGCAGTCCCCTACAGGGGTTGGGGATTAAGGGCTACACCTTC
j_call: TRBJ2-2; v_call: TRBV7-2; d_call: TRBD1; clone_size: -; cdr3_aa: CASSPPGTGVTGELFF; cdr3_nt: TGTGCCAGCAGCCCGCCAGGGACAGGGGTTACCGGGGAGCTGTTTTTT
j_call: TRBJ1-5; v_call: TRBV21-1; d_call: -; clone_size: -; cdr3_aa: CASRRDGDRNQPQHF; cdr3_nt: TGTGCCAGCAGGAGGGATGGGGATCGCAATCAGCCCCAGCATTTT
j_call: TRBJ1-5; v_call: TRBV6-1; d_call: -; clone_size: -; cdr3_aa: CASSSQGNNQPQHF; cdr3_nt: TGTGCCAGCAGCTCACAGGGTAACAATCAGCCCCAGCATTTT
j_call: TRBJ1-4; v_call: TRBV27; d_call: -; clone_size: -; cdr3_aa: CASSSDTKKLFF; cdr3_nt: TGTGCCAGCAGTTCGGACACTAAAAAACTGTTTTTT
j_call: TRBJ2-5; v_call: TRBV5-1; d_call: TRBD2; clone_size: few; cdr3_aa: CASSLGSLAGIETQYF; cdr3_nt: TGCGCCAGCAGCTTGGGATCACTAGCGGGAATAGAGACCCAGTACTTC
j_call: TRBJ1-2; v_call: TRBV7-9; d_call: TRBD1; clone_size: -; cdr3_aa: CAGDRAYGYTF; cdr3_nt: TGTGCCGGCGACAGGGCCTATGGCTACACCTTC
j_call: TRBJ2-3; v_call: TRBV11-2; d_call: TRBD1; clone_size: -; cdr3_aa: CASSSQGQDTDTQYF; cdr3_nt: TGTGCCAGCAGCTCCCAGGGACAGGACACAGATACGCAGTATTTT
j_call: TRBJ1-2; v_call: TRBV28; d_call: -; clone_size: -; cdr3_aa: CASSLGDSYGYTF; cdr3_nt: TGTGCCAGCAGTTTAGGAGACAGCTATGGCTACACCTTC
j_call: TRBJ1-4; v_call: TRBV23-1; d_call: TRBD1; clone_size: -; cdr3_aa: CASSSKTRDRGNEKLFF; cdr3_nt: TGCGCCAGCAGTTCCAAGACCCGGGACAGGGGCAATGAAAAACTGTTTTTT
j_call: TRBJ2-7; v_call: TRBV2; d_call: TRBD2; clone_size: -; cdr3_aa: CASSREGGFEQYF; cdr3_nt: TGTGCCAGCAGCAGAGAGGGAGGGTTCGAGCAGTACTTC
j_call: TRBJ2-2; v_call: TRBV6-6; d_call: TRBD2; clone_size: -; cdr3_aa: CASSYGTSSGELFF; cdr3_nt: TGTGCCAGCAGTTACGGGACTAGCTCCGGCGAGCTGTTTTTT
j_call: TRBJ2-1; v_call: TRBV6-4; d_call: TRBD1; clone_size: -; cdr3_aa: CASSFGQGYNEQFF; cdr3_nt: TGTGCCAGCAGTTTTGGACAGGGGTATAATGAGCAGTTCTTC
j_call: TRBJ1-5; v_call: TRBV18; d_call: -; clone_size: once; cdr3_aa: CASSPPDQPQHF; cdr3_nt: TGTGCCAGCTCACCCCCTGATCAGCCCCAGCATTTT
j_call: TRBJ1-2; v_call: TRBV6-1; d_call: -; clone_size: -; cdr3_aa: CASSEAGALYGYTF; cdr3_nt: TGTGCCAGCAGTGAGGCAGGGGCTCTCTATGGCTACACCTTC
j_call: TRBJ2-7; v_call: TRBV2; d_call: TRBD2; clone_size: -; cdr3_aa: CASSDLAGHEQYF; cdr3_nt: TGTGCCAGCAGTGATCTAGCGGGACACGAGCAGTACTTC
j_call: TRBJ2-1; v_call: TRBV7-7; d_call: -; clone_size: -; cdr3_aa: CASSPPGTLNNEQFF; cdr3_nt: TGTGCTAGCAGCCCCCCCGGGACATTGAACAATGAGCAGTTCTTC
j_call: TRBJ2-5; v_call: TRBV19; d_call: TRBD1; clone_size: -; cdr3_aa: CASTTGDRETQYF; cdr3_nt: TGTGCCAGTACCACAGGGGATCGAGAGACCCAGTACTTC
j_call: TRBJ1-5; v_call: TRBV28; d_call: -; clone_size: -; cdr3_aa: CASSWGLGNQPQHF; cdr3_nt: TGTGCCAGCAGTTGGGGGCTGGGCAATCAGCCCCAGCATTTT